These 20 T cell receptor beta chains were all obtained from the same sample, sequenced in a study of T-cell memory formation after mild COVID-19. TCRdb recomputed calls from the 5' RACE reads with MiXCR, one row per CDR3 protein. Here the sample spans 350,000 to 400,000 distinct CDR3 sequences, under 15% being singletons. The sequencing sample was made of PBMCs or a T cell subset sorted from them (not recorded which). The receptors come from a man in his late teens or twenties who had mild COVID-19 (a few samples of this study predate the infection). Cell type and time point are not known.

This clonotype was seen repeatedly, ten times or more. The V and J genes are TRBV12-3 or TRBV12-4 and TRBJ2-7; TRBD2 aligns across 9 bases. V was clipped by 5 bases and J by 4 bases; unmatched bases: 6. The CDR3 consists of 14 residues. The CDR3, as DNA: TGTGCCAGCAGTACCGGGACTAGCTTTTACGAGCAGTACTTC. The encoded protein is CASSTGTSFYEQYF.

This clonotype was recorded a few times. The V gene is TRBV2, the J gene TRBJ2-2, with 8 bases lining up with TRBD2. The CDR3 is made up of 16 amino acids. The ends lost 7 bases at V and 3 bases at J; junction bases unmatched: 10. From germline, CDR1 is SNHLY and CDR2 FYNNEI. CDR3 nucleotide sequence: TGTGCCAGCACTAGGACTAGCCCCGAACACACCGGGGAGCTGTTTTTT. This encodes CASTRTSPEHTGELFF.

The chain carries TRBV7-6 and TRBJ2-7; 9 nucleotides match TRBD1. After removal of 4 bases from V and 3 bases from J, the junction contained 4 bases not matched to a gene. Germline V gene lookup returns CDR1 SGHVS and CDR2 FNYEAQ. The CDR3 sequence is 14 residues long. CDR3 in amino acids: CASSSGTGLYEQYF. CDR3 coding DNA: TGTGCCAGCAGCTCCGGGACAGGGCTCTACGAGCAGTACTTC.

The chain joins TRBV19 to TRBJ2-3, with a tentative D call TRBD1 (5 bases). Trimming took off 3 bases at V and 8 bases at J, with 15 bases between the two ends. The CDR3 loop spans 14 amino acids. CDR1 and CDR2 (germline): LNHDA, SQIVND (reference sequence). The CDR3 DNA sequence: TGTGCCAGTAGTATCAAGCCCCAGGGCGGTACGCAGTATTTT. Translated: CASSIKPQGGTQYF. Full variable domain (missing parts from reference TRBV19 and TRBJ2-3): DGGITQSPKYLFRKEGQNVTLSCEQNLNHDAMYWYRQDPGQGLRLIYYSQIVNDFQKGDIAEGYSVSREKKESFPLTVTSAQKNPTAFYLCASSIKPQGGTQYFGPGTRLTVL.

This clonotype was seen ten or more times. The chain combines TRBV7-9 with TRBJ1-2, with a possible D match to TRBD1 (6 bases). The CDR3 sequence is 15 residues long. Germline CDR1 SEHNR, CDR2 FQNEAQ (reference sequence). V was pared by 3 bases and J by 4 bases, with 15 bases between. CDR3 nucleotides: TGTGCCAGCAGCTTGGAGGGACAAGGCCCCTATGGCTACACCTTC. It codes for CASSLEGQGPYGYTF.

This clonotype was recorded a few times. The chain links TRBV4-1 to TRBJ1-1; no clear D gene. CDR3 length equals 13 residues. V lost 5 bases to trimming and J lost 5 bases, with 12 bases between them. The germline gives CDR1 MGHRA, CDR2 YSYEKL. The CDR3 loop reads CASSGAARTEAFF. CDR3 nucleotides: TGCGCCAGCAGCGGAGCAGCACGGACTGAAGCTTTCTTT.

This clonotype was detected only a few times. The V gene is TRBV20-1, the J gene TRBJ1-2, with a possible D match to TRBD1 (6 bases). Trimming cost V 5 bases and J 6 bases, with 22 bases left between them. The CDR3 length is 15 residues. Per the germline V gene, CDR1 is DFQATT and CDR2 is SNEGSKA (reference sequence). Here the CDR3 reads CSAPTPGRGGHGYTF. In nucleotides, the CDR3 is TGCAGTGCTCCTACACCGGGCAGGGGCGGACATGGCTACACCTTC.

This chain uses TRBV20-1 with TRBJ2-5; TRBD2 is a possible D gene (6 bases). CDR1 and CDR2 from the germline V gene are DFQATT and SNEGSKA (reference sequence). The ends were cut back, 5 bases at V and 0 bases at J, with 13 bases in the middle. The CDR3 is 14 residues long. The CDR3 region is CSAHGGAYQETQYF. CDR3 sequence (DNA): TGCAGTGCTCACGGGGGAGCGTACCAAGAGACCCAGTACTTC.

A few counts support this clonotype. The chain joins TRBV12-3 or TRBV12-4 to TRBJ1-2, with D possibly TRBD1 on 6 matching bases. The CDR3 sequence is 14 residues long. Trimming pared 6 bases from V and 0 bases from J, leaving 11 bases between. The CDR3 DNA follows: TGTGCCAGCAGGCTGGGACAAGCTAACTATGGCTACACCTTC. Its protein product is CASRLGQANYGYTF.

J is TRBJ1-2 and V is TRBV12-3 or TRBV12-4; D is undetermined. Trimming shortened V by 7 bases and J by 0 bases, and 12 bases separated the two germline ends. This CDR3 has 14 residues. The CDR3 nucleotides are TGTGCCAGCACCGAGCTGGTAACTAACTATGGCTACACCTTC. It encodes CASTELVTNYGYTF.

This clonotype was picked up many times. The J gene is TRBJ1-1, the V gene TRBV7-2; the D gene is possibly TRBD1 (6 bases). This CDR3 has 14 amino acids. From germline, CDR1 is SGHTA and CDR2 FQGNSA. V shed 3 bases and J shed 4 bases, with 12 bases lying between them. Here the CDR3 reads CASSFRGGGTEAFF. CDR3 in DNA: TGTGCCAGCAGCTTTAGGGGAGGGGGCACTGAAGCTTTCTTT.

The V and J genes are TRBV12-3 or TRBV12-4 and TRBJ1-2, with 9 positions matching TRBD1. The CDR3 totals 14 residues. V lost 10 bases and J lost 6; bases outside the gene matches: 12. CDR3 protein: CATWKQGARDGYTF. The CDR3 DNA is TGTGCCACCTGGAAACAGGGGGCAAGGGATGGCTACACCTTC.

This clonotype was detected many times. This chain connects TRBV7-2 to TRBJ2-5, with a tentative D call TRBD2 (6 bases). The ends were cut back, 6 bases at V and 0 bases at J, with 11 bases in the middle. The CDR3 runs 14 residues. Germline CDR1 SGHTA, CDR2 FQGNSA. This CDR3 reads CASSPTSYQETQYF. The CDR3 bases are TGTGCCAGCAGTCCTACTAGCTACCAAGAGACCCAGTACTTC.

This clonotype occurred a few times. The chain has TRBV4-1 and TRBJ1-1; TRBD1 might be the D (6 bases). The CDR3 has 15 amino acids. From germline, CDR1 is MGHRA and CDR2 YSYEKL. V was trimmed by 4 bases and J by 0 bases, leaving 12 bases between them. The CDR3: CASSPTGYMNTEAFF. The CDR3 DNA reads as TGCGCCAGCAGCCCTACAGGGTACATGAACACTGAAGCTTTCTTT.

This clonotype occurred a few times. The CDR3 nucleotides read TGTGCCGGTAGTGGGGAGACCCAGTACTTC. Translated: CAGSGETQYF. This chain joins TRBV30 and TRBJ2-5, with D uncertain. Trimming cost V 8 bases and J 5 bases, with 9 bases left between them. The CDR3 runs to 10 residues. Germline lookup yields CDR1 GTSNPN and CDR2 SVGIG (reference sequence).

Ten or more counts support this clonotype. This chain joins TRBV4-3 and TRBJ2-6, with D possibly called TRBD1 or TRBD2 (6 bases each). Germline V gene sequence: CDR1 LGHNA, CDR2 YSLEER. The V and J ends lost 6 bases and 2 bases respectively, with 17 bases between them. The CDR3 covers 17 residues. This CDR3 reads CASSGGAGVAGANVLTF. The CDR3 DNA reads as TGCGCCAGCAGTGGAGGGGCAGGGGTTGCTGGGGCCAACGTCCTGACTTTC.

The chain joins TRBV5-1 to TRBJ2-7; 8 bases are a match to TRBD2. The CDR3 runs to 16 residues. With 2 bases clipped from V and 0 bases from J, the junction kept 7 bases outside the gene matches. Germline V gives CDR1 SGHRS, CDR2 YFSETQ. CDR3 coding DNA: TGCGCCAGCAGCTTAGGTGCGGGGGGCCACTCCTACGAGCAGTACTTC. Its translation is CASSLGAGGHSYEQYF.

This clonotype was picked up a small number of times. V is TRBV4-3 and J is TRBJ2-7; D not resolved. This CDR3 contains 13 residues. Trimming removed 0 bases from V and 3 bases from J, with 6 bases in between. Germline V gene data show CDR1 as LGHNA and CDR2 as YSLEER. CDR3 loop: CASSQEYSYEQYF. DNA of the CDR3: TGCGCCAGCAGCCAAGAGTACAGCTACGAGCAGTACTTC.

The CDR3 loop reads CSARQGGNQPQHF. The CDR3 DNA sequence: TGCAGTGCAAGACAGGGAGGCAATCAGCCCCAGCATTTT. The chain links TRBV20-1 to TRBJ1-5; 7 nucleotides agree with TRBD1. V was pared by 6 bases and J by 2 bases, with 4 bases of the junction left unmatched. The CDR3 covers 13 residues. Looked up from germline, CDR1 is DFQATT and CDR2 is SNEGSKA (reference sequence).

This clonotype was recorded a few times. The chain joins TRBV5-1 to TRBJ2-5, with TRBD2 identical over 10 bases. Germline CDR1 is SGHRS and CDR2 is YFSETQ. The CDR3 covers 14 residues. With 7 bases clipped from V and 3 bases from J, the junction kept 6 bases outside the gene matches. The CDR3 region is CASRTSGEKETQYF. Here the CDR3 DNA reads TGCGCCAGCCGGACTAGCGGAGAGAAAGAGACCCAGTACTTC.